Each of the 15 T cell receptor beta chains below was sequenced from the same sample in a study of vaccination effects on CD4 cells after COVID-19. Sequencing used immunoSEQ multiplex PCR; TCRdb keeps in-frame clones, though not all of them. The sample yields 55,000 to 75,000 clones, around 69% seen once. Their antigens remain unidentified. Antigen-specific CD4+ T cells were expanded (with viral peptide pools) by the ViraFEST assay ahead of sequencing. Isolating CD4+ T cells followed about 10 days of culture. Neither prior SARS-CoV-2 infection nor positive nucleocapsid antibodies were present in the vaccine recipients. The sequences come from CD4+ T cells from PBMCs cultured with HCoV-NL63 spike peptides, collected before COVID-19 vaccination. These receptors were taken from a human donor who received a COVID-19 vaccine.

The chain recombines TRBV6-6 with TRBJ1-2; a possible D gene is TRBD1 (5 bases). Trimming shortened V by 0 bases and J by 0 bases, and 8 bases separated the two germline ends. Germline loops: CDR1 MNHNY, CDR2 SVGAGI (reference sequence). The CDR3 covers 15 residues. CDR3 sequence reads: CASSYSQGPNYGYTF. The CDR3 DNA sequence: TGTGCCAGCAGTTACTCCCAGGGACCTAACTATGGCTACACCTTC.

The rearrangement uses TRBV6-5 and TRBJ2-5; D may be TRBD1 or TRBD2 (5 bases each). CDR1 is MNHEY, CDR2 SVGAGI, per germline. Trimming cost V 6 bases and J 5 bases, with 19 bases left between them. There are 15 residues in the CDR3. The CDR3 loop is CASSLGLIGTETQYF. The CDR3 DNA follows: TGTGCCAGCAGCCTCGGACTCATAGGGACGGAGACCCAGTACTTC.

A single count supports this clone. The chain employs TRBV18 and TRBJ2-7, with 10 bases that match TRBD2. Germline CDR1 reads KGHSH; CDR2 reads LQKENI. The trim removed 3 bases at V and 0 bases at J, leaving 11 bases unmatched. The CDR3 sequence is 18 residues long. CDR3 coding DNA: TGTGCCAGCTCACCCTTAGGAGCGGGGGGGGGCAGCTCCTACGAGCAGTACGTC. It is translated as CASSPLGAGGGSSYEQYV.

This clone appeared once. The chain carries TRBV5-1 and TRBJ2-3, with 10 bases identical to TRBD2. The V segment lost 1 base and the J segment 5 bases; nucleotides outside the gene matches: 10. Per the germline V gene, CDR1 is SGHRS and CDR2 is YFSETQ. The CDR3 extends over 17 amino acids. The DNA of the CDR3 is TGCGCCAGCAGCTTGACGGCTAGCGGGGGTGGGGGAGATACGCAGTATTTT. This encodes CASSLTASGGGGDTQYF.

The chain employs TRBV4-1 and TRBJ1-2, with TRBD1 matching over 7 bases. There are 17 residues in the CDR3. The V gene end was trimmed by 2 bases and the J gene end by 0 bases; junction bases not matched to a gene: 9. The V gene's germline CDR1 is MGHRA and CDR2 YSYEKL. DNA for the CDR3: TGCGCCAGCAGCCAATACCGCAGGGGGTCACCTAACTATGGCTACACCTTC. Translating gives CASSQYRRGSPNYGYTF.

This chain connects TRBV6-1 to TRBJ2-7; tentative D call: TRBD1 (6 bases). V was shortened by 0 bases and J by 3 bases, with 9 bases between the two germline ends. CDR1 MNHNS and CDR2 SASEGT come from the germline V gene. The CDR3 consists of 14 residues. CDR3 bases: TGTGCCAGCAGTGAAGCTGCAGGGGTCTACGAGCAGTACGTC. This gives the protein CASSEAAGVYEQYV.

This clone was counted between two and nine times. CDR3 bases: TGTGCCAGCAGCGTACGGAGCTTCCCGGGCAATGAGCAGTTCTTC. Protein sequence: CASSVRSFPGNEQFF. The chain has TRBV9 and TRBJ2-1, with no clear D. Germline assignment: CDR1 SGDLS and CDR2 YYNGEE. Trimming removed 1 base at V and 6 bases at J, with 14 bases between. CDR3 size: 15 residues. Variable domain in full (rest from reference TRBV9 and TRBJ2-1): DSGVTQTPKHLITATGQRVTLRCSPRSGDLSVYWYQQSLDQGLQFLIQYYNGEERAKGNILERFSAQQFPDLHSELNLSSLELGDSALYFCASSVRSFPGNEQFFGPGTRLTVL.

The chain carries TRBV2 and TRBJ2-5; D unclear. This CDR3 is 13 amino acids long. The ends were cut back, 4 bases at V and 2 bases at J, with 8 bases in the middle. Germline lookup yields CDR1 SNHLY and CDR2 FYNNEI. The DNA of the CDR3 is TGTGCCAGCAGTGGCGCAGAACAAGAGACCCAGTACTTC. Translating it yields CASSGAEQETQYF.

The rearrangement links TRBV6-5 to TRBJ2-3; 10 positions agree with TRBD2. CDR3 length: 15 amino acids. After removal of 0 bases from V and 5 bases from J, the junction contained 2 bases not matched to a gene. Germline V gene sequence: CDR1 MNHEY, CDR2 SVGAGI. CDR3 nucleotide sequence: TGTGCCAGCAGTTACTCAAGGACTAGCGGAGATACGCAGTATTTT. This sequence encodes CASSYSRTSGDTQYF.

The rearrangement links TRBV7-9 to TRBJ2-5; TRBD2 matches at 12 bases. Germline loops: CDR1 SEHNR, CDR2 FQNEAQ (reference sequence). J was trimmed by 3 bases and V by 6 bases; bases with no gene match: 2. The CDR3 sequence is 14 residues long. CDR3 DNA: TGTGCCAGCAGTCTAGCGGGGGGGGAAGAGACCCAGTACTTC. Translated, it gives CASSLAGGEETQYF.

The rearrangement uses TRBV7-3 and TRBJ2-2; D is ambiguous. V dropped 2 bases and J dropped 0 bases, with 13 bases sitting between them. Per germline, CDR1 SGHTA and CDR2 FQGTGA. The CDR3 extends over 17 amino acids. The CDR3 nucleotides are TGTGCCAGCAGCTTAGGTTTCGGGCTGTCGAACACCGGGGAGCTGTTTTTT. Translating it yields CASSLGFGLSNTGELFF.

This clone was counted only a few times. This chain joins TRBV12-3 or TRBV12-4 and TRBJ1-6, with unresolved D. Between the trimmed V and J ends, which lost 3 bases and 8 bases, there was a span of 8 bases. The CDR3 length is 13 residues. The CDR3, as DNA: TGTGCCAGCAGTTTTAACAGCGATTCACCCCTCCACTTT. It specifies CASSFNSDSPLHF.

This rearrangement joins TRBV7-3 to TRBJ1-1; 9 nucleotides line up with TRBD1. CDR1 SGHTA and CDR2 FQGTGA come from the germline V gene. This CDR3 is built from 15 residues. Trimming removed 5 bases from V and 5 bases from J; junction bases left unmatched: 9. The CDR3 DNA reads as TGTGCCAGCAGCCCAACCCGGGACAGGGTTACTGAAGCTTTCTTT. Its translation is CASSPTRDRVTEAFF. Variable domain in full (rest from reference TRBV7-3 and TRBJ1-1): GAGVSQTPSNKVTEKGKYVELRCDPISGHTALYWYRQSLGQGPEFLIYFQGTGAADDSGLPNDRFFAVRPEGSVSTLKIQRTERGDSAVYLCASSPTRDRVTEAFFGQGTRLTVV.

The chain joins TRBV5-1 to TRBJ1-5; TRBD1 is a possible D gene (6 bases). The V and J ends lost 5 bases and 4 bases respectively, with 10 bases between them. The germline CDR1 and CDR2 sequences are SGHRS and YFSETQ. CDR3 length equals 13 residues. CDR3 nucleotides: TGCGCCAGCAGATTAGACAGGAATCAGCCCCAGCATTTT. It translates to CASRLDRNQPQHF.

The chain recombines TRBV7-8 with TRBJ2-1, with a tentative D call TRBD1 (5 bases). In germline, CDR1 is SGHVS, CDR2 FQNEAQ. The CDR3 extends over 13 amino acids. Trimming left V 3 bases short and J 3 bases short, with 6 bases between. DNA for the CDR3: TGTGCCAGCAGCTTCAGGGACTACAATGAGCAGTTCTTC. Protein product: CASSFRDYNEQFF.